Listed below are T cell receptor beta chains from one sample, sequenced in a study of blood T cell repertoires in COVID-19. Generated by immunoSEQ multiplex PCR, the TCRdb table keeps only in-frame clones and is missing some. The table lists 150,000 or so clones, 85% to 90% of them singletons, with 2.5% to 3% in the top ten. The material sequenced was peripheral blood. These receptors were obtained from a man aged 55 to 70 with active or convalescent COVID-19. Both conserved end residues are part of each CDR3. A D gene is named only where the DNA matches it firmly. A row's size may be missing; if present it is once, few, many or a size class.

DNA: TGTGCCAGCAGTTACGGGGCCCGCTTCACTGAAGCTTTCTTT
CDR3: CASSYGARFTEAFF
V: TRBV6-5
D: -
size: once
J: TRBJ1-1

DNA: TGTGCCAGCAGCGTAGGGGCCGCACGCTCCGCCGGGGAGCTGTTTTTT
CDR3: CASSVGAARSAGELFF
V: TRBV9
D: -
size: -
J: TRBJ2-2

DNA: TGTGCCAGCAGACAATGGTCGGCGGCCACTGAAGCTTTCTTT
CDR3: CASRQWSAATEAFF
V: TRBV11-2
D: -
size: -
J: TRBJ1-1

DNA: TGTGCCAGTAAGCAGGACTACTCTGGAAACACCATATATTTT
CDR3: CASKQDYSGNTIYF
V: TRBV19
D: -
size: -
J: TRBJ1-3

DNA: TGCAGCGTTGACGTACAGGGGGCCTACAATGAGCAGTTCTTC
CDR3: CSVDVQGAYNEQFF
V: TRBV29-1
D: TRBD1
size: once
J: TRBJ2-1

DNA: TGTGCCAGCAGTTACGAACCAAACCCACAAATAGATACGCAGTATTTT
CDR3: CASSYEPNPQIDTQYF
V: TRBV6-6
D: -
size: -
J: TRBJ2-3

DNA: TGTGCCAGCAGTTACGAGGCGACGGCCATATACGGCTACACCTTC
CDR3: CASSYEATAIYGYTF
V: TRBV6-2/TRBV6-3
D: -
size: once
J: TRBJ1-2

DNA: TGTGCCAGCAGTCCTGACCGGGAGCGGCCCCAGCATTTT
CDR3: CASSPDRERPQHF
V: TRBV14
D: -
size: few
J: TRBJ1-5

DNA: TGTGCCAGCAGTGAACACTACGAGCAGTACTTC
CDR3: CASSEHYEQYF
V: TRBV6-1
D: -
size: -
J: TRBJ2-7

DNA: TGTGCCAGCAGCCCTACTAGCGGGAGGGCCTACGAGCAGTACTTC
CDR3: CASSPTSGRAYEQYF
V: TRBV7-9
D: TRBD2
size: -
J: TRBJ2-7

DNA: TGCGCCAGCAGCATTTCCGGGACATTCTCAGAGACCCAGTACTTC
CDR3: CASSISGTFSETQYF
V: TRBV5-1
D: -
size: -
J: TRBJ2-5

DNA: TGTGCCAGCAGCTTAGGGAGGAATGAGCAGTTCTTC
CDR3: CASSLGRNEQFF
V: TRBV7-2
D: -
size: -
J: TRBJ2-1

DNA: TGCACCAGCAGCCACCGTACTCCTAGCGGGCACCTCTACGAGCAGTACTTC
CDR3: CTSSHRTPSGHLYEQYF
V: TRBV1
D: -
size: -
J: TRBJ2-7

DNA: TGTGCCAGCGTCCCGGGGAATAATTCACCCCTCCACTTT
CDR3: CASVPGNNSPLHF
V: TRBV28
D: -
size: -
J: TRBJ1-6

DNA: TGTGCCACCAGCAGAAGCCTCAGGACAGGGGGAAATTCACCCCTCCACTTT
CDR3: CATSRSLRTGGNSPLHF
V: TRBV15
D: TRBD1
size: medium-sized
J: TRBJ1-6

DNA: TGTGCCAGCAGCCCTGGGACAGTCCAAGAGACCCAGTACTTC
CDR3: CASSPGTVQETQYF
V: TRBV5-4
D: TRBD1
size: -
J: TRBJ2-5

DNA: TGTGCCAGCAGCCAAGATCTCGGAGGTTACTATAATTCACCCCTCCACTTT
CDR3: CASSQDLGGYYNSPLHF
V: TRBV4-2
D: -
size: -
J: TRBJ1-6

DNA: TGTGCCAGCAGTGAAGGAATTAGCCCGGGAGGCTACACCTTC
CDR3: CASSEGISPGGYTF
V: TRBV6-1
D: -
size: once
J: TRBJ1-2

DNA: TGTGCCAGCAGCTACATCGAGGGCGAGACCCAGTACTTC
CDR3: CASSYIEGETQYF
V: TRBV7-2
D: -
size: -
J: TRBJ2-5

DNA: TGTGCCAGCAGCTTAGGGGGGACAGTTGGCGGGGAGCTGTTTTTT
CDR3: CASSLGGTVGGELFF
V: TRBV7-2
D: TRBD1
size: -
J: TRBJ2-2

DNA: TGTGCCTGGAGTGTAGGCCTAGCGGGTTACGAGCAGTACTTC
CDR3: CAWSVGLAGYEQYF
V: TRBV30
D: TRBD2
size: -
J: TRBJ2-7

DNA: TGTGCCAGCACCCTGGGACAGGGAGGAGAGACCCAGTACTTC
CDR3: CASTLGQGGETQYF
V: TRBV3-1/TRBV3-2
D: TRBD1
size: -
J: TRBJ2-5

DNA: TGTGCCAGCTCACCACCGGCGGGAGGAGGCGAAAAACTGTTTTTT
CDR3: CASSPPAGGGEKLFF
V: TRBV18
D: -
size: -
J: TRBJ1-4

DNA: TGTGCCAGCGAACAGGGGACCGGCACTGAAGCTTTCTTT
CDR3: CASEQGTGTEAFF
V: TRBV6-6
D: TRBD1
size: -
J: TRBJ1-1

DNA: TGTGCCAGCAGTTTAGAAGAGGGGGGGGAAAAACTGTTTTTT
CDR3: CASSLEEGGEKLFF
V: TRBV28
D: -
size: -
J: TRBJ1-4

DNA: TGTGCCACCAGTGATTTCGGAGCGGGTAACGGGGAGCTGTTTTTT
CDR3: CATSDFGAGNGELFF
V: TRBV24-1
D: -
size: few
J: TRBJ2-2

DNA: TGTGCCAGTACCTCGGACAGAACTAATGAAAAACTGTTTTTT
CDR3: CASTSDRTNEKLFF
V: TRBV19
D: -
size: -
J: TRBJ1-4

DNA: TGCAGCGTTTGTAGCGGGAGGGAATACAATGAGCAGTTCTTC
CDR3: CSVCSGREYNEQFF
V: TRBV29-1
D: TRBD2
size: -
J: TRBJ2-1

DNA: TGTGCCAGGACGCGGGGACTTCTAGGAAACACCATATATTTT
CDR3: CARTRGLLGNTIYF
V: TRBV27
D: -
size: -
J: TRBJ1-3

DNA: TGTGCCAGCAGCGAAGAGGCTAGCGGATACAATGAGCAGTTCTTC
CDR3: CASSEEASGYNEQFF
V: TRBV2
D: TRBD2
size: -
J: TRBJ2-1

DNA: TGTGCCAGTAGTCAGACAGGTGACTACAATCAGCCCCAGCATTTT
CDR3: CASSQTGDYNQPQHF
V: TRBV19
D: -
size: -
J: TRBJ1-5

DNA: TGTGCCAGCAGTAACCAACAGGGTGAGGAGACTAATCAGCCCCAGCATTTT
CDR3: CASSNQQGEETNQPQHF
V: TRBV27
D: -
size: -
J: TRBJ1-5

DNA: TGTGCCAGCGGCGGCGCCCAGAGGGAAAATGAAAAACTGTTTTTT
CDR3: CASGGAQRENEKLFF
V: TRBV19
D: -
size: -
J: TRBJ1-4

DNA: TGTGCCAGCAGTCGCCGGGGGGCTAGCGAGACCCAGTACTTC
CDR3: CASSRRGASETQYF
V: TRBV11-3
D: -
size: -
J: TRBJ2-5

DNA: TGTGCCATCAGTAAAGGACAGGGAGTCGGTGGCTACACCTTC
CDR3: CAISKGQGVGGYTF
V: TRBV10-3
D: TRBD1
size: -
J: TRBJ1-2

DNA: TGTGCCAGCAGCCCCGCGGTGCTTGGAGAGCAGTACTTC
CDR3: CASSPAVLGEQYF
V: TRBV9
D: -
size: -
J: TRBJ2-7

DNA: TGTGCCAGCAGTTACTCCCCAAGGGGCAGGGAAGAGACCCAGTACTTC
CDR3: CASSYSPRGREETQYF
V: TRBV6-5
D: -
size: -
J: TRBJ2-5

DNA: TGTGCCAGCAGCTCTGCTAGCGGGAGCTCCTACGAGCAGTACTTC
CDR3: CASSSASGSSYEQYF
V: TRBV5-4
D: TRBD2
size: once
J: TRBJ2-7

DNA: TGTGCCAGCAGCTTAGGCCCATTAACTAGCTACTATGAGCAGTTCTTC
CDR3: CASSLGPLTSYYEQFF
V: TRBV28
D: -
size: -
J: TRBJ2-1

DNA: TGTGCCAGCAGCTTGGCGGCTAGCGGGGGGGAGACCCAGTACTTC
CDR3: CASSLAASGGETQYF
V: TRBV5-4
D: TRBD2
size: -
J: TRBJ2-5

DNA: TGCGCCAGCAGCTTGGCCGACTTCGACACCATATATTTT
CDR3: CASSLADFDTIYF
V: TRBV5-1
D: -
size: -
J: TRBJ1-3

DNA: TGTGCCAGCAGCTCCCGCGGCGGGGGCCCCTACGAGCAGTACTTC
CDR3: CASSSRGGGPYEQYF
V: TRBV7-2
D: -
size: -
J: TRBJ2-7

DNA: TGTGCCATCAGTGAGTTCGCGATGAACACCGGGGAGCTGTTTTTT
CDR3: CAISEFAMNTGELFF
V: TRBV10-3
D: -
size: -
J: TRBJ2-2

DNA: TGTGCCAGCACCCAACCCCGGACTAGCGGCACAGATACGCAGTATTTT
CDR3: CASTQPRTSGTDTQYF
V: TRBV28
D: TRBD2
size: once
J: TRBJ2-3

DNA: TGTGCCAGCAGGTTGGAGGGTGGGGGAACCGGGGAGCTGTTTTTT
CDR3: CASRLEGGGTGELFF
V: TRBV6-5
D: -
size: -
J: TRBJ2-2